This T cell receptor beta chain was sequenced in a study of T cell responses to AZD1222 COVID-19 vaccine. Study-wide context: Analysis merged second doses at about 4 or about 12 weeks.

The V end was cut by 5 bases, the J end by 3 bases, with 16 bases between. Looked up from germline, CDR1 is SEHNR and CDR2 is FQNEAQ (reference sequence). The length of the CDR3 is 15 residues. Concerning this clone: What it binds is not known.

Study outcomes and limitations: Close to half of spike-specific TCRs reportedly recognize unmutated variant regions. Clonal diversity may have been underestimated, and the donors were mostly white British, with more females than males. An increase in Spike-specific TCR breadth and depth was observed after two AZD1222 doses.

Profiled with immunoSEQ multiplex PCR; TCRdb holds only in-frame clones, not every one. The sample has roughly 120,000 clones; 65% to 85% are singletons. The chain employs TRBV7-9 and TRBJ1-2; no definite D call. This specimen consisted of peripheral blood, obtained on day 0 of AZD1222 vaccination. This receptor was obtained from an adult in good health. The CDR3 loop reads CASSPSGQRDYGYTF. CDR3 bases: TGTGCCAGCAGCCCAAGCGGTCAGCGGGACTATGGCTACACCTTC.